The subject of this entry is one T cell receptor (beta chain). Its antigen is unknown. Measured with immunoSEQ multiplex PCR; TCRdb has only the in-frame clones, and not every one. The data contain about 70,000 clones, about 94% of them singletons. After removal of 0 bases from V and 4 bases from J, the junction contained 8 bases not matched to a gene. Germline lookup yields CDR1 SGHRS and CDR2 YFSETQ. The CDR3 has 17 residues. This specimen belongs to a study of graft-versus-host responses after intestinal transplantation. The chain carries TRBV5-1 and TRBJ2-5; 11 bases align to TRBD2. This TCR was recovered from a human donor who received an intestinal transplant. Sequenced material: unstimulated CD8+ T cells sorted from spleen or lymph node cells, taken before intestinal transplant. Here the CDR3 reads CASSLVGVAGGRETQYF. The DNA for the CDR3 is TGCGCCAGCAGCTTGGTAGGGGTAGCGGGAGGGCGAGAGACCCAGTACTTC.